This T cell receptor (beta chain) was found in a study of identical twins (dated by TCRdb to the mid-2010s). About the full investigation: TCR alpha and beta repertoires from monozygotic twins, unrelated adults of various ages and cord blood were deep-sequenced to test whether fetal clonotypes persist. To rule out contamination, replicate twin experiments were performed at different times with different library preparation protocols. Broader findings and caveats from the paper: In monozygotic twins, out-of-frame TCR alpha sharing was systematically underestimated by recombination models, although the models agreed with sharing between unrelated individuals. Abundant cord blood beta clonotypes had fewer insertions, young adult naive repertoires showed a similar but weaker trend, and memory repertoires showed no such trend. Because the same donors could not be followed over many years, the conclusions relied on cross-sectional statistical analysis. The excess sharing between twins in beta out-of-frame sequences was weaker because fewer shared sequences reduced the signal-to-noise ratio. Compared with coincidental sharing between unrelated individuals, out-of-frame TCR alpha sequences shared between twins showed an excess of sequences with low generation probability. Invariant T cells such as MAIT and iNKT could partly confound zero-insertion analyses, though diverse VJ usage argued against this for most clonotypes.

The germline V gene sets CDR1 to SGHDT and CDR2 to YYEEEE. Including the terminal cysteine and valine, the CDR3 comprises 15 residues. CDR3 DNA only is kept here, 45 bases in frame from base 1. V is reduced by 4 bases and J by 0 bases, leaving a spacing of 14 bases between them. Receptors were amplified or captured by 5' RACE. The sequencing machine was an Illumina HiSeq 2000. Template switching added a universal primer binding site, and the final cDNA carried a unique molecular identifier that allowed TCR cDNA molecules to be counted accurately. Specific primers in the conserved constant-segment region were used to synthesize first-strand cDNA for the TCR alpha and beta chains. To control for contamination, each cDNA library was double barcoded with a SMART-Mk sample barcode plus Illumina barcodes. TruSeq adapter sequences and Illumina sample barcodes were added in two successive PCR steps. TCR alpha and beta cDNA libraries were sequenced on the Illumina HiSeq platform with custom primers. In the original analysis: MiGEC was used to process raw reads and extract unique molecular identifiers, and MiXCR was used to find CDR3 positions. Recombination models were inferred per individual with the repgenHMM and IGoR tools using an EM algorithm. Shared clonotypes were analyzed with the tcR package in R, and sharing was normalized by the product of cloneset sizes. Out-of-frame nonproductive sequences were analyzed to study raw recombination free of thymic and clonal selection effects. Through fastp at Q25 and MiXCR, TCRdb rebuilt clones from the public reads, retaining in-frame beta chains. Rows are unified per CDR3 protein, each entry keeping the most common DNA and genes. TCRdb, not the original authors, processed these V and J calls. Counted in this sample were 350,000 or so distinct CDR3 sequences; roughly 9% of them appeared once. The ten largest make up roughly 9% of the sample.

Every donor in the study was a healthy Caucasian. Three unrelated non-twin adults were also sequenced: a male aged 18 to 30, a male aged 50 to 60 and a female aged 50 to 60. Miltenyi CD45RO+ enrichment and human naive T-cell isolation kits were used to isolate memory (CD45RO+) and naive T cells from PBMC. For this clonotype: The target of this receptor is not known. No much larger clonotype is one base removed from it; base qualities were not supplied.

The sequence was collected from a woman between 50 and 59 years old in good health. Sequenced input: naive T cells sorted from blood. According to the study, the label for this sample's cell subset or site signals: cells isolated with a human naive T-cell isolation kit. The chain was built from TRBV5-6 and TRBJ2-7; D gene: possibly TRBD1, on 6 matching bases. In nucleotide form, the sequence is TGTGCCAGCAGCGAGTGGACAGCGAACTCCTACGAGCAGTACGTC. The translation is CASSEWTANSYEQYV.